This T cell receptor beta chain appears in the sequencing data of a study of blood T cell repertoires in COVID-19. Study as a whole: Samples taken during acute and convalescent COVID-19 were collected in the United States, Italy and Spain. T cells, B-cell-depleted T cells, or PBMCs provided the cDNA or gDNA that served as material.

CDR1 and CDR2 from the germline V gene are SGHAT and FQNNGV. With 4 bases clipped from V and 1 base from J, the junction kept 1 base outside the gene matches. The CDR3 loop spans 14 amino acids. How the authors handled the data: Reference gene primer amplification gave nucleated cell count estimates. TCRdb's copy holds only in-frame clones and misses some; the assay was immunoSEQ multiplex PCR. Clone size and V and J calls were adopted from that table, with D and trimming inferred from the DNA. This sample has about 75,000 clones, with around 90% found just once. This chain uses TRBV11-2 with TRBJ1-5; 7 bases map to TRBD1. Material: peripheral blood. The TCR originated in a human donor in a cohort sampled during active COVID-19. The CDR3 coding sequence is TGTGCCAGCAGCTGGGGACAGAGCAATCAGCCCCAGCATTTT. It yields the protein CASSWGQSNQPQHF.